The sample holds a few counts of the clone carrying this T cell receptor (beta chain). Its antigen is still unknown. The CDR3 has 14 amino acids. V gave up 7 bases and J gave up 3 bases; unmatched junction bases: 5. This sample was taken from a study of regulatory T cells in long-lasting Graves disease. At the level of the study: It was over 5 years of antithyroid drugs, with positive TSH receptor antibodies, that meant persistent Graves' disease. The study, taken as a whole, reports: Newly diagnosed disease favored TRBV20-1 and TRBJ2-1 over persistent disease.

Noted time point: persistent/refractory GD, antithyroid drugs over 5 years with positive TRAb. There was RNA extracted from PBMCs, and the TCR library was made from it. Investigators prepared the TCR beta libraries by applying iRepertoire HTBI primers and Arm-PCR of CDR3 regions. TCRdb recomputed calls from the multiplex PCR reads with MiXCR, one row per CDR3 protein. The sample yields hundreds of thousands of distinct CDR3 sequences, approximately 22% seen once. The material was peripheral blood mononuclear cells (PBMCs), obtained when the disease was refractory, from a patient treated with antithyroid drugs. V gene TRBV12-3 or TRBV12-4 combines with J gene TRBJ2-3; 9 bases line up with TRBD1. The receptor was derived from a female donor with Graves disease. The CDR3 loop is CASTLQGATDTQYF. Written as DNA, the CDR3 is TGTGCCAGCACCTTACAGGGGGCAACAGATACGCAGTATTTT.